These 20 T cell receptor beta chains were all obtained from the same sample, sequenced in a study of regulatory T cells in long-lasting Graves disease. Time point defined: newly diagnosed GD, antithyroid drugs for less than 3 months. The TCR library was made from RNA that had been extracted from PBMCs in TRIzol. Relying on iRepertoire HTBI primers and Arm-PCR of CDR3 regions, the team built TCR beta libraries. TCRdb re-called the multiplex PCR reads with MiXCR, one entry per CDR3 protein. Counted here are some 350,000 distinct CDR3 sequences, 15% to 20% occurring once; the ten biggest clones make up 20%. These data were also filed under a second study, of T cells in Graves' hyperthyroidism and ophthalmopathy.

Sample: peripheral blood mononuclear cells (PBMCs), taken at new diagnosis, from a patient treated with antithyroid drugs. All receptors derive from a woman between 18 and 29 years old with Graves disease.

The J gene is TRBJ2-6, the V gene TRBV3-1; no reliable D call. The CDR3 totals 15 residues. Between the trimmed V and J ends, which lost 2 bases and 0 bases, there was a span of 5 bases. CDR1 and CDR2 (germline): LGHDT, YNNKEL (reference sequence). The CDR3 region has the DNA TGTGCCAGCAGCCAAACGAACTCTGGGGCCAACGTCCTGACTTTC. Translation: CASSQTNSGANVLTF.

Only one count was recorded for this clonotype. The chain couples TRBV3-1 to TRBJ1-1, with 10 bases that match TRBD1. The CDR3 consists of 15 residues. The germline V gene has CDR1 LGHDT and CDR2 YNNKEL (reference sequence). V shed 4 bases and J 3 bases; nucleotides not matched to a gene: 5. CDR3 sequence (DNA): TGTGCCAGCAGCCCGGGGACAGGGGTCTACACTGAAGCTTTCTTT. This codes for CASSPGTGVYTEAFF. Combining the CDR3 with reference TRBV3-1 and TRBJ1-1 gives the whole variable domain DTAVSQTPKYLVTQMGNDKSIKCEQNLGHDTMYWYKQDSKKFLKIMFSYNNKELIINETVPNRFSPKSPDKAHLNLHINSLELGDSAVYFCASSPGTGVYTEAFFGQGTRLTVV.

This clonotype was seen repeatedly, ten times or more. For the CDR3, the DNA is TGTGCCAGCAGTCCCGCGGTAGTTGGGTCACCCCTCCACTTT. It yields the protein CASSPAVVGSPLHF. The V call is TRBV28, the J call TRBJ1-6; D is unresolved. Per the germline V gene, CDR1 is MDHEN and CDR2 is SYDVKM. This CDR3 has 14 amino acids. V shed 5 bases and J shed 10 bases, with 15 bases lying between them.

The sample holds a few counts of this clonotype. The chain is built from TRBV6-1 and TRBJ1-6; D may be TRBD1 (5 bases). The germline CDR1 and CDR2 sequences are MNHNS and SASEGT. This CDR3 has 16 amino acids. V shed 6 bases and J shed 5 bases, with 17 bases lying between them. In DNA form, the CDR3 reads TGTGCCAGCAGGGCCGGGACCGCAAGGAATAATTCACCCCTCCACTTT. It encodes CASRAGTARNNSPLHF.

The CDR3 loop is CASSQRGTNTDTQYF. In DNA, the CDR3 is TGCGCCAGCAGCCAACGGGGGACTAACACAGATACGCAGTATTTT. This chain links TRBV4-1 with TRBJ2-3, with 7 bases identical to TRBD2. The CDR3 has 15 residues. The germline gives CDR1 MGHRA, CDR2 YSYEKL. Trimming cost V 2 bases and J 2 bases; bases outside gene matches: 4.

This clonotype showed up many times. This sequence joins TRBV10-3 and TRBJ2-5; D not certain. V was clipped by 7 bases and J by 3 bases, with 3 bases between them. Germline CDR1 ENHRY, CDR2 SYGVKD. This CDR3 region has 10 residues. The CDR3 region has the DNA TGTGCCATCATTAAAGAGACCCAGTACTTC. Protein product: CAIIKETQYF.

This clonotype was recorded a few times. The CDR3 nucleotides are TGCAGTGCCACCGGGACTAGCGGGAGGGCCCACACCGGGGAGCTGTTTTTT. Its protein is CSATGTSGRAHTGELFF. The V call is TRBV20-1, the J call TRBJ2-2; 16 bases line up with TRBD2. Germline loops: CDR1 DFQATT, CDR2 SNEGSKA (reference sequence). CDR3 length equals 17 residues. The trim removed 6 bases at V and 3 bases at J, leaving 7 bases unmatched.

This clonotype was recorded a few times. The chain carries TRBV6-2 or TRBV6-3 and TRBJ2-5, with 10 positions matching TRBD2. Germline trimming cut 5 bases from V and 5 bases from J; bases unmatched to any gene: 8. Germline V lookup: CDR1 MNHEY, CDR2 SVGEGT. This CDR3 contains 15 residues. The CDR3 DNA is TGTGCCAGCAGTGAAACTAGCGGGATGTTGGAGACCCAGTACTTC. It codes for CASSETSGMLETQYF.

Ten or more counts support this clonotype. The CDR3 DNA reads TGTGCCAGCAGCTACGGTTTTGGGGGCGAAAACATTCAGTACTTC. Amino acid sequence: CASSYGFGGENIQYF. This chain uses TRBV11-2 with TRBJ2-4; TRBD1 might be the D (6 bases). V lost 4 bases to trimming and J lost 5 bases, with 15 bases between them. The CDR3 is 15 residues long. The germline V gene encodes CDR1 SGHAT and CDR2 FQNNGV. The full variable domain, rest sourced from reference TRBV11-2 and TRBJ2-4, is EAGVAQSPRYKIIEKRQSVAFWCNPISGHATLYWYQQILGQGPKLLIQFQNNGVVDDSQLPKDRFSAERLKGVDSTLKIQPAKLEDSAVYLCASSYGFGGENIQYFGAGTRLSVL.

This rearrangement joins TRBV10-3 to TRBJ1-6; D gene ambiguous. Per the germline V gene, CDR1 is ENHRY and CDR2 is SYGVKD. CDR3 length: 12 residues. Between the trimmed V and J ends, which lost 11 bases and 4 bases, there was a span of 9 bases. CDR3 sequence: CALPQYNSPLHF. The CDR3 region has the DNA TGTGCCCTCCCCCAGTATAATTCACCCCTCCACTTT.

In DNA, the CDR3 is TGCAGTGCTAAACGGACAGGGAGGGAAGAGACCCAGTACTTC. This sequence encodes CSAKRTGREETQYF. The chain employs TRBV20-1 and TRBJ2-5; D is perhaps TRBD1 (8 bases). The V gene's germline CDR1 is DFQATT and CDR2 SNEGSKA (reference sequence). The CDR3 is 14 residues long. The V and J ends lost 4 bases and 3 bases respectively, with 15 bases between them.

The CDR3 region is CASSVDQQGFYGYTF. CDR3 coding DNA: TGTGCCAGCAGCGTAGACCAACAGGGTTTCTATGGCTACACCTTC. J is TRBJ1-2 and V is TRBV9, with D possibly TRBD1 on 6 matching bases. Germline-derived CDR1 and CDR2 are SGDLS and YYNGEE. Trimming left V 0 bases short and J 4 bases short, with 13 bases between. The CDR3 covers 15 residues.

This clonotype was detected many times. The V gene is TRBV24-1, the J gene TRBJ2-1; 7 bases are shared with TRBD2. The V segment lost 5 bases and the J segment 5 bases; nucleotides outside the gene matches: 14. Germline loops: CDR1 KGHDR, CDR2 SFDVKD. CDR3 length: 17 amino acids. CDR3 sequence: CATSAGAGKLGNNEQFF. The CDR3 DNA is TGTGCCACCAGTGCGGGAGCGGGGAAGTTGGGGAACAATGAGCAGTTCTTC.

The V gene is TRBV18, the J gene TRBJ2-1, with 12 bases identical to TRBD2. The CDR3 has 17 residues. Germline lookup yields CDR1 KGHSH and CDR2 LQKENI. The V gene end was trimmed by 2 bases and the J gene end by 2 bases; junction bases not matched to a gene: 4. The CDR3, as DNA: TGTGCCAGCTCACCAACCCTAGCGGGGGGGACCTACAATGAGCAGTTCTTC. Translated, it gives CASSPTLAGGTYNEQFF.

The chain recombines TRBV6-1 with TRBJ1-1; no reliable D call. The CDR3 totals 12 residues. The V end lost 7 bases, the J end lost 1 base, and 7 bases lay between the germline ends. Germline V gene sequence: CDR1 MNHNS, CDR2 SASEGT. As DNA, the CDR3 is TGTGCCAGCATGAGGCAGAACACTGAAGCTTTCTTT. Its translation is CASMRQNTEAFF.

Ten or more counts support this clonotype. The rearrangement joins TRBV7-9 to TRBJ1-1; D gene unclear. Germline V gives CDR1 SEHNR, CDR2 FQNEAQ (reference sequence). This CDR3 has 12 amino acids. Between the trimmed V and J ends, which lost 3 bases and 4 bases, there was a span of 6 bases. This CDR3 is CASSLGSTEAFF. The CDR3 coding sequence is TGTGCCAGCAGCTTGGGGAGCACTGAAGCTTTCTTT.

This clonotype was seen ten or more times. The chain combines TRBV6-1 with TRBJ1-2; 10 bases fit TRBD1. Trimming took 6 bases from V and 3 from J; bases not matched to a gene: 7. Germline CDR1 and CDR2: MNHNS and SASEGT. This CDR3 spans 15 amino acids. The CDR3 spells CASSWTGTGDYGYTF. CDR3 coding DNA: TGTGCCAGCAGCTGGACCGGGACAGGGGACTATGGCTACACCTTC.

This clonotype came up many times. The gene calls are TRBV24-1 and TRBJ2-3; unclear D gene. CDR1 KGHDR and CDR2 SFDVKD come from the germline V gene. V lost 7 bases and J 3 bases, leaving 13 bases between the germline ends. The CDR3 is 14 residues long. CDR3 sequence (DNA): TGTGCCACCAGGACTCGGTGGGTGACAGATACGCAGTATTTT. Translated: CATRTRWVTDTQYF.

In its sample, this clonotype was seen many times. V gene TRBV15 combines with J gene TRBJ1-1; no clear D gene. The CDR3 is made up of 18 amino acids. With 0 bases removed from V and 0 bases from J, the gap between germline ends came to 17 bases. Per germline, CDR1 LNHNV and CDR2 YYDKDF (reference sequence). The chain's CDR3 is CATSRDGWETDMNTEAFF. The CDR3 DNA sequence: TGTGCCACCAGCAGAGACGGTTGGGAAACTGACATGAACACTGAAGCTTTCTTT.

This rearrangement joins TRBV5-1 to TRBJ2-2; 10 bases are a match to TRBD1. The CDR3 consists of 16 residues. The germline gives CDR1 SGHRS, CDR2 YFSETQ. V lost 3 bases, J lost 3 bases, and 5 bases stayed unmatched. CDR3 residues: CASSSGQGVHTGELFF. CDR3 coding DNA: TGCGCCAGCAGCTCCGGACAGGGGGTGCACACCGGGGAGCTGTTTTTT.